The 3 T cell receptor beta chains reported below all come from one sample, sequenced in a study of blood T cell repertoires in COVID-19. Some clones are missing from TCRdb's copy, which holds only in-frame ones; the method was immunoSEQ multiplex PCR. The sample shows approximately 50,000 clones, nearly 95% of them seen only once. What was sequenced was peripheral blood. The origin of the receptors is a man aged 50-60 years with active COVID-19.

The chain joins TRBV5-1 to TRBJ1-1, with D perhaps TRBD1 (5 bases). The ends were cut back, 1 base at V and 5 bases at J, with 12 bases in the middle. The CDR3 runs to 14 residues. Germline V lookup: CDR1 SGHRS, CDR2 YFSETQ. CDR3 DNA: TGCGCCAGCAGCTTGACACCCGGGGGAACTGAAGCTTTCTTT. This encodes CASSLTPGGTEAFF.

The CDR3 DNA reads as TGTGCCACCGGGGGATGGGTCACGTCCGGGGAGCTGTTTTTT. Its protein product is CATGGWVTSGELFF. This chain uses TRBV28 with TRBJ2-2; D is possibly TRBD2 (6 bases). The CDR3 covers 14 residues. Trimming took 10 bases from V and 6 from J, leaving 18 bases between them. Germline CDR1 and CDR2: MDHEN and SYDVKM.

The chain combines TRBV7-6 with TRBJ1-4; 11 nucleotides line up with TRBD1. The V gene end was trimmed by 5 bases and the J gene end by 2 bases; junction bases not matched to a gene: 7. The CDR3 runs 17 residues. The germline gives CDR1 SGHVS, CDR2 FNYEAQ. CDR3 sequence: CASSRGQGAFTNEKLFF. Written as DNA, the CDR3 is TGTGCCAGCAGCAGAGGACAGGGGGCTTTCACTAATGAAAAACTGTTTTTT.